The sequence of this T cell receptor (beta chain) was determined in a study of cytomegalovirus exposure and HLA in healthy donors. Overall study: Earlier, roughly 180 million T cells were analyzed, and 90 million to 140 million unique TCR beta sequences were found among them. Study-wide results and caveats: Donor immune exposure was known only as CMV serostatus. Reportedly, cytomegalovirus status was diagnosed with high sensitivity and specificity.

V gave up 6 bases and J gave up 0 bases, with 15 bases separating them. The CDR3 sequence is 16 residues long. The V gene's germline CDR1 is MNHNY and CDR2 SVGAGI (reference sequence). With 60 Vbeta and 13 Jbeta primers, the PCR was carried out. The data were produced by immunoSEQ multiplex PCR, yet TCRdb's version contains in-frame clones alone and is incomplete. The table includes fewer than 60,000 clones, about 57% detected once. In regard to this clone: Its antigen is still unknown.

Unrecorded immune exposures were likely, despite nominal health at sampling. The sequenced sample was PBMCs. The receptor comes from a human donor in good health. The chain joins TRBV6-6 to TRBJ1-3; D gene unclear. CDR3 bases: TGTGCCAGCAGACGGACTGAGGGCCCCTCTGGAAACACCATATATTTT. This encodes CASRRTEGPSGNTIYF.